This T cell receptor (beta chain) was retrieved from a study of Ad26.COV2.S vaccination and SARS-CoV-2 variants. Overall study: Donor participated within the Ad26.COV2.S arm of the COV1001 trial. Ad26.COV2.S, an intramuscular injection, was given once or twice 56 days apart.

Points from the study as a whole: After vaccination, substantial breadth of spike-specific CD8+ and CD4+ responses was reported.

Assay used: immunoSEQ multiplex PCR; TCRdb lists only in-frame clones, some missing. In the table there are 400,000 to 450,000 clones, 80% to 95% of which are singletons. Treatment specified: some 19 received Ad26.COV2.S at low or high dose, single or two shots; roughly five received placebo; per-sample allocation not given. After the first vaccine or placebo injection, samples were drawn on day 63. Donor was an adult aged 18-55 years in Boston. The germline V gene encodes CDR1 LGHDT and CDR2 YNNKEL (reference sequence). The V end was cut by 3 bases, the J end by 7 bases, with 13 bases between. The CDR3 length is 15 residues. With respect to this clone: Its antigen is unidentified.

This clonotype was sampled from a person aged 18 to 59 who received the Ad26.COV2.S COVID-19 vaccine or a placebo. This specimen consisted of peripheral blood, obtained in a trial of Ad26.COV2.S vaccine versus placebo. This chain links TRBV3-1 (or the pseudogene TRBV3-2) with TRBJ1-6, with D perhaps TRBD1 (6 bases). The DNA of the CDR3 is TGTGCCAGCAGCCACCTGGACAGATTAAATTCACCCCTCCACTTT. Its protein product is CASSHLDRLNSPLHF.